The 20 T cell receptor beta chains listed next were all sequenced from one sample in a study of T cell clonality in common variable immunodeficiency. Findings and caveats of the study: Fewer deletions and N-nucleotide insertions were reportedly seen in common variable immunodeficiency TCR beta sequences.

These receptors are not linked to any known antigen. TCRdb's copy holds only in-frame clones and misses some; the assay was immunoSEQ multiplex PCR. This repertoire holds about 28,000 clones, and none appear only once. The sequenced sample was peripheral blood mononuclear cells. All receptors derive from a human donor with common variable immunodeficiency.

Worth noting for this clone: With the read ending 3 residues before the CDR3 end, the germline J gene is used to fill in that end. The chain carries TRBV7-8 and TRBJ1-4, with D unclear. Trimming shortened V by 1 base and J by 0 bases, and 15 bases separated the two germline ends. CDR1 and CDR2 from the germline V gene are SGHVS and FQNEAQ. This CDR3 has 18 residues. The CDR3 loop is CASSLGMTGRATNEKLFF. The CDR3 DNA, read in part, is TGTGCCAGCAGCTTAGGCATGACGGGGAGGGCAACTAATGAAAAA.

This clone was detected only a few times. The read terminates 3 residues ahead of where the CDR3 ends, so the germline J gene completes it. The genes are TRBV5-1 and TRBJ2-7, with 8 bases aligning to TRBD1. In germline, CDR1 is SGHRS, CDR2 YFSETQ. J gave up 6 bases and V 3 bases, and 5 bases lay outside the gene matches. This CDR3 comprises 13 residues. CDR3 loop: CASSYGQGGEQYF. CDR3 DNA (partial): TGCGCCAGCAGCTACGGACAGGGAGGCGAG.

This clone showed up many times. The read halts 3 residues ahead of the CDR3 end, with the missing end drawn from the germline J gene. This sequence joins TRBV20-1 and TRBJ1-5; 10 nucleotides agree with TRBD1. This CDR3 is built from 16 residues. J was trimmed by 2 bases and V by 2 bases; bases with no gene match: 6. Germline V gene lookup returns CDR1 DFQATT and CDR2 SNEGSKA (reference sequence). CDR3: CSARIGTGVGNQPQHF. The sequenced part of the CDR3 DNA is TGCAGTGCTAGAATAGGGACAGGGGTCGGCAATCAGCCC.

A note on this clone: With the read ending 3 residues before the CDR3 end, the germline J gene is used to fill in that end. The J gene is TRBJ1-2, the V gene TRBV2; D unclear. Trimming cost V 8 bases and J 1 base, with 8 bases left between them. CDR1 and CDR2 from the germline V gene are SNHLY and FYNNEI. The CDR3 is 12 residues long. The CDR3 protein is CASSGDNYGYTF. The covered CDR3 bases are TGTGCCAGCTCAGGCGATAACTATGGC. The full variable domain, its missing parts supplied by reference TRBV2 and TRBJ1-2, is EPEVTQTPSHQVTQMGQEVILRCVPISNHLYFYWYRQILGQKVEFLVSFYNNEISEKSEIFDDQFSVERPDGSNFTLKIRSTKLEDSAMYFCASSGDNYGYTFGSGTRLTVV.

This clone has at least ten counts. The missing CDR3 end, 3 residues past where the read stops, is filled in from the germline J gene. The same CDR3 arises from other DNA sequences in this sample as well. The V and J genes are TRBV6-1 and TRBJ1-2; 9 bases align to TRBD1. CDR3 length: 15 amino acids. Trimming cost V 0 bases and J 3 bases; bases outside gene matches: 2. Germline V lookup: CDR1 MNHNS, CDR2 SASEGT. CDR3 DNA (partial): TGTGCCAGCAGTGAAGCACAGGGGGCTGACTATGGC. This codes for CASSEAQGADYG. The whole CDR3 protein reads CASSEAQGADYGYTF.

This clone has just a few counts. Sequencing ends 3 residues short of the CDR3 end; the germline J gene provides the rest. The chain joins TRBV18 to TRBJ1-6; D call uncertain. This CDR3 is built from 19 residues. The germline gives CDR1 KGHSH, CDR2 LQKENI. Incomplete CDR3 DNA: TGTGCCAGCTCACCTTCCGTCTTGGTAACGAGTCCCTATAAGTCAACC. It translates to CASSPSVLVTSPYKST. The whole CDR3 is CASSPSVLVTSPYKSTLHF.

This clone was seen many times. The read gets to within 3 residues of the CDR3 end, and the germline J gene fills in the rest. The chain couples TRBV18 to TRBJ1-6; 7 bases are shared with TRBD1. The CDR3 has 16 residues. The germline V gene has CDR1 KGHSH and CDR2 LQKENI. Trimming removed 2 bases from V and 5 bases from J; junction bases left unmatched: 6. The CDR3: CASSPGTATNNSPLHF. The sequenced CDR3 bases are TGTGCCAGCTCACCAGGGACAGCTACTAATAATTCACCC.

In this sample, this clone turned up many times. The read ends 3 residues early relative to the CDR3; the germline J gene fills the gap. The chain couples TRBV20-1 to TRBJ2-7; D remains unclear. V lost 0 bases and J 0 bases, leaving 9 bases between the germline ends. The length of the CDR3 is 14 residues. In germline, CDR1 is DFQATT, CDR2 SNEGSKA (reference sequence). The CDR3 bases that were read are TGCAGTGCTAGAGATGCCAGGTCCTCCTACGAG. Translation: CSARDARSSYE. The whole CDR3 protein reads CSARDARSSYEQYF.

This clone was observed at least ten times. With the read ending 3 residues before the CDR3 end, the germline J gene is used to fill in that end. The V and J genes are TRBV14 and TRBJ2-3, with 7 bases fitting TRBD1. CDR3 length equals 15 residues. The V segment lost 2 bases and the J segment 2 bases; nucleotides outside the gene matches: 4. Germline CDR1 and CDR2: SGHDN and FVKESK. CDR3 amino acids: CASSQYGTVTDTQYF. The part of the CDR3 DNA that was read is TGTGCCAGCAGCCAATACGGGACAGTCACAGATACG.

This clone was seen a handful of times. The observed sequence ends 3 residues before the CDR3 terminus, with the missing tail filled in from the germline J gene. The chain carries TRBV19 and TRBJ1-5; no clear D. Germline CDR1 is LNHDA and CDR2 is SQIVND (reference sequence). The CDR3 sequence is 15 residues long. V shed 1 base and J shed 3 bases, with 10 bases lying between them. CDR3 region: CASSIGSLVNQPQHF. CDR3 bases read: TGTGCCAGTAGTATAGGCTCCCTAGTCAATCAGCCC. Drawing the rest from reference TRBV19 and TRBJ1-5, the complete variable domain is DGGITQSPKYLFRKEGQNVTLSCEQNLNHDAMYWYRQDPGQGLRLIYYSQIVNDFQKGDIAEGYSVSREKKESFPLTVTSAQKNPTAFYLCASSIGSLVNQPQHFGDGTRLSIL.

At least ten counts were recorded for this clone. The read finishes 3 residues shy of the CDR3 end, and the germline J gene is used to complete it. This chain connects TRBV7-9 to TRBJ2-2, with 10 positions matching TRBD2. CDR3 length: 13 amino acids. Germline CDR1 SEHNR, CDR2 FQNEAQ (reference sequence). The CDR3 DNA, read in part, is TGTGCCAGCAGCTTATTACTAGCGGGACGG. Amino acid sequence: CASSLLLAGR. The entire CDR3 protein reads CASSLLLAGRLFF.

On this clone: The read gets to within 3 residues of the CDR3 end, and the germline J gene fills in the rest. The chain employs TRBV18 and TRBJ2-7, with D tentatively TRBD2 (6 bases). Between the trimmed V and J ends, which lost 3 bases and 1 base, there was a span of 7 bases. This CDR3 is 13 amino acids long. Germline assignment: CDR1 KGHSH and CDR2 LQKENI. The DNA read from the CDR3 is TGTGCCAGCTCACCTGCGGGGTCCTACGAG. It translates to CASSPAGSYE. The whole CDR3 sequence is CASSPAGSYEQYF. Variable domain in full (rest from reference TRBV18 and TRBJ2-7): NAGVMQNPRHLVRRRGQEARLRCSPMKGHSHVYWYRQLPEEGLKFMVYLQKENIIDESGMPKERFSAEFPKEGPSILRIQQVVRGDSAAYFCASSPAGSYEQYFGPGTRLTVT.

A note on this clone: The sequence runs out 3 residues before the end of the CDR3; the remainder is reconstructed from the germline J gene. This sample also contains other DNA sequences that code for the same CDR3. This chain connects TRBV19 to TRBJ1-1, with TRBD1 as a possible D gene (5 bases). V lost 3 bases, J lost 5 bases, and 10 bases lay in between. CDR3 length: 13 amino acids. The germline V gene encodes CDR1 LNHDA and CDR2 SQIVND (reference sequence). The CDR3 DNA, read in part, is TGTGCCAGTAGTATTGGGGGGGGGACTGAA. Its protein product is CASSIGGGTE. In full, the CDR3 is CASSIGGGTEAFF.

There are many counts of this clone. The read comes to an end 3 residues before the CDR3 does, leaving the germline J gene to fill in the end. V usage is TRBV10-3 and J usage is TRBJ1-5, with TRBD1 as a possible D gene (5 bases). The CDR3 extends over 18 amino acids. Per germline, CDR1 ENHRY and CDR2 SYGVKD. Trimming pared 9 bases from V and 0 bases from J, leaving 24 bases between. The CDR3 region is CAIRRQTGNAYSNQPQHF. The sequenced CDR3 bases are TGTGCCATTAGGAGACAGACCGGGAACGCATATAGCAATCAGCCC.

This clone was observed a few times. The CDR3 extends 3 residues past the end of the read, so its final part is completed from the germline J gene. V is TRBV30 and J is TRBJ2-1; TRBD2 aligns across 12 bases. The CDR3 sequence is 16 residues long. From germline, CDR1 is GTSNPN and CDR2 SVGIG (reference sequence). V dropped 0 bases and J dropped 3; count of bases not matched to a gene: 3. The sequenced CDR3 bases are TGTGCCTGGAGTGTACTAGCGGGAGGCCTCTACAATGAG. Translation: CAWSVLAGGLYNE. The entire CDR3 reads CAWSVLAGGLYNEQFF.

In its sample, this clone was seen a few times. The sequence runs out 3 residues before the end of the CDR3; the remainder is reconstructed from the germline J gene. This chain connects TRBV5-6 to TRBJ2-7; TRBD2 might be the D (5 bases). The CDR3 runs to 14 residues. Between the trimmed V and J ends, which lost 0 bases and 4 bases, there was a span of 11 bases. Germline V gene lookup returns CDR1 SGHDT and CDR2 YYEEEE. The part of the CDR3 DNA that was read is TGTGCCAGCAGCTTGGGGACTGGTACTTACGAG. This gives the protein CASSLGTGTYE. The whole CDR3 sequence is CASSLGTGTYEQYF.

This clone counts as medium-sized. The CDR3 is cut off 3 residues early in the read; its end comes from the germline J gene. This chain links TRBV20-1 with TRBJ2-6, with D possibly matching TRBD1 (5 bases). From germline, CDR1 is DFQATT and CDR2 SNEGSKA (reference sequence). V lost 3 bases to trimming and J lost 2 bases, with 11 bases between them. CDR3 length: 15 residues. The CDR3 bases that were read are TGCAGTGCTAGGACCCCAGGGACTGGGGCCAACGTC. It specifies CSARTPGTGANV. The entire CDR3 is CSARTPGTGANVLTF.

About this clone: The CDR3 end is not reached by the read, which stops 3 residues before it; the germline J gene fills it in. This chain joins TRBV19 and TRBJ2-1, with 13 positions matching TRBD2. The CDR3 runs 16 residues. Germline loops: CDR1 LNHDA, CDR2 SQIVND (reference sequence). Germline trimming cut 5 bases from V and 5 bases from J; bases unmatched to any gene: 6. The CDR3: CASSFRLAGGHNEQFF. Incomplete CDR3 DNA: TGTGCCAGTAGTTTTAGACTAGCGGGAGGACACAATGAG.

This clone has ten or more counts. The DNA ends 3 residues before the CDR3 does, and the rest of the CDR3 is filled in from the germline J gene. This rearrangement joins TRBV6-1 to TRBJ2-5; D unresolved. The CDR3 runs to 15 residues. Germline CDR1 is MNHNS and CDR2 is SASEGT. Between the trimmed V and J ends, which lost 4 bases and 2 bases, there was a span of 14 bases. CDR3 DNA (partial): TGTGCCAGCAGTGCGAGCCGCACAGTTCAAGAGACC. Encoded protein: CASSASRTVQET. The whole CDR3 sequence is CASSASRTVQETQYF.

This clone has at least ten counts. Read data end 3 residues before the CDR3 end; the end is taken from the germline J gene. The chain links TRBV29-1 to TRBJ2-3, with D perhaps TRBD2 (5 bases). This CDR3 is built from 14 residues. With 6 bases removed from V and 0 bases from J, the gap between germline ends came to 13 bases. Germline V lookup: CDR1 SQVTM, CDR2 ANQGSEA. The CDR3 DNA, read in part, is TGCAGCGTCGCAGAGCGGCTTAGCACAGATACG. It encodes CSVAERLSTDT. The entire CDR3 reads CSVAERLSTDTQYF.